The next 4 T cell receptor beta chains were all read from a single sample in a study of T-cell reconstitution after alpha-beta-depleted transplantation in children. TCRbeta library preparation incorporated unique molecular identifiers. TCRdb redid the calling of the PCR reads with MiXCR, one entry per CDR3 protein. The sample holds hundreds of thousands of distinct CDR3 sequences, around 18% seen once. The material sequenced was PBMCs from the stem cell graft donor, taken from the stem cell graft. These receptors all come from a human donor who donated a stem cell graft to a child with acute lymphoblastic leukemia.

This clonotype has a handful of counts. The genes are TRBV6-2 or TRBV6-3 and TRBJ2-7; 9 nucleotides match TRBD1. Germline trimming cut 7 bases from V and 6 bases from J; bases unmatched to any gene: 10. There are 14 residues in the CDR3. Germline CDR1 and CDR2: MNHEY and SVGEGT. The CDR3 DNA follows: TGTGCCAGCACCCCATGGACAGGGGCGACCGAGCAGTACTTC. Translating gives CASTPWTGATEQYF.

This clonotype was recorded a few times. The chain joins TRBV20-1 to TRBJ2-1, with 16 bases lining up with TRBD2. V lost 2 bases, J lost 6 bases, and 7 bases stayed unmatched. This CDR3 has 17 amino acids. The germline V gene has CDR1 DFQATT and CDR2 SNEGSKA (reference sequence). CDR3 region: CSARSAGTSGRANEQFF. The CDR3 DNA follows: TGCAGTGCTAGATCCGCCGGGACTAGCGGGAGGGCCAATGAGCAGTTCTTC.

The chain combines TRBV7-9 with TRBJ2-7; 11 nucleotides align to TRBD2. Germline CDR1 SEHNR, CDR2 FQNEAQ (reference sequence). V gave up 5 bases and J gave up 1 base; unmatched junction bases: 4. The CDR3 runs 15 residues. Here the CDR3 DNA reads TGTGCCAGCAGCCGGGGACTAGCGGTTTCCTACGAGCAGTACTTC. Amino acid sequence: CASSRGLAVSYEQYF.

The chain couples TRBV5-4 to TRBJ2-2; possible D gene TRBD2, 7 bases. Germline V lookup: CDR1 SGHNT, CDR2 YYREEE (reference sequence). The CDR3 has 16 residues. V dropped 1 base and J dropped 6 bases, with 16 bases sitting between them. CDR3 protein: CASSLWGGRRSGELFF. CDR3 coding DNA: TGTGCCAGCAGCTTGTGGGGGGGGCGACGATCCGGGGAGCTGTTTTTT.